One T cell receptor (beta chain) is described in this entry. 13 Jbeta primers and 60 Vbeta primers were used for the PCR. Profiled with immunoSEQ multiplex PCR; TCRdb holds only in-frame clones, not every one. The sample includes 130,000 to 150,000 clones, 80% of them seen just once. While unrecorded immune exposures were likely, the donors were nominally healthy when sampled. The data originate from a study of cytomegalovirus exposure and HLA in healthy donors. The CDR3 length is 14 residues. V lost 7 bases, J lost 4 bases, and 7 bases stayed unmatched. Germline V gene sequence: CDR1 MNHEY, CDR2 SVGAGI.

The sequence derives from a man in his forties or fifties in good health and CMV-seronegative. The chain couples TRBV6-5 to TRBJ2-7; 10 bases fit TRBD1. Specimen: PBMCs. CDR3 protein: CASMRQGAVYEQYF. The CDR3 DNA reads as TGTGCCAGCATGAGACAGGGGGCCGTTTACGAGCAGTACTTC.